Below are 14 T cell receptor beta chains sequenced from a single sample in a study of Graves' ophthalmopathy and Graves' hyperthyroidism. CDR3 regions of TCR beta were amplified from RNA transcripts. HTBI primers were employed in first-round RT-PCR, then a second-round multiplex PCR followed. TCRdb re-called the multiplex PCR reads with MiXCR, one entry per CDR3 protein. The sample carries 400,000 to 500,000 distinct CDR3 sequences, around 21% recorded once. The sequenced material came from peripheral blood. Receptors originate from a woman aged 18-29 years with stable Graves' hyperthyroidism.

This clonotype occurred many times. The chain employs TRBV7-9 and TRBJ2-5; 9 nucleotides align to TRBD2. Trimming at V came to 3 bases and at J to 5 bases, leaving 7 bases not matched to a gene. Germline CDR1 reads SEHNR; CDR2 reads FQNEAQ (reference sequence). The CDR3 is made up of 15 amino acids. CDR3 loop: CASSFRSSGRETQYF. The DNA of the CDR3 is TGTGCCAGCAGCTTTCGGTCCAGCGGGAGGGAGACCCAGTACTTC.

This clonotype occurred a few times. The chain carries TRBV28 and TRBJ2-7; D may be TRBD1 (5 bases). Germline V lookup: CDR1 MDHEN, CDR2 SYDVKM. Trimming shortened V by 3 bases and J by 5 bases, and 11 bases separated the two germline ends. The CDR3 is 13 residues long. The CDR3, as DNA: TGTGCCAGCAGTTTTGACAGAACGAACGAGCAGTACTTC. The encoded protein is CASSFDRTNEQYF.

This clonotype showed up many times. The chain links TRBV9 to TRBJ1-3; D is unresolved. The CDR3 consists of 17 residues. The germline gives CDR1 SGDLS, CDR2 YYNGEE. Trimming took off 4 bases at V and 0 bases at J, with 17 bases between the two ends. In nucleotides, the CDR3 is TGTGCCAGCAGCTCCCTTGGCCTAAGTAGCTCTGGAAACACCATATATTTT. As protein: CASSSLGLSSSGNTIYF.

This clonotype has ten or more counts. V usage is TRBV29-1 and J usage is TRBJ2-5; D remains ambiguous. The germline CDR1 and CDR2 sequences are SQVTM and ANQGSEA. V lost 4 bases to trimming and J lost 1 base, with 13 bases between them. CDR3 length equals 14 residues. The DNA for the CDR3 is TGCAGCGTTGGAATCGATATATCCCAAGAGACCCAGTACTTC. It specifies CSVGIDISQETQYF.

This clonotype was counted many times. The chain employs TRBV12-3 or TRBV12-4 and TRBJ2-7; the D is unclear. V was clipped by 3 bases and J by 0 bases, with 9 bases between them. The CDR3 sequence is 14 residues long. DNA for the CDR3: TGTGCCAGCAGTTTCTCTAGGAGCTCCTACGAGCAGTACTTC. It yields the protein CASSFSRSSYEQYF.

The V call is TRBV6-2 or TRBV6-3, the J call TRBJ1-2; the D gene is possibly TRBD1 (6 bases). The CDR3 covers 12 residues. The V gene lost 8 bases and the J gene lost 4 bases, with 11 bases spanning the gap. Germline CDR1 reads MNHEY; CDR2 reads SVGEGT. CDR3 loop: CASAPDSYGYTF. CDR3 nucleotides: TGTGCCAGCGCCCCGGACAGCTATGGCTACACCTTC.

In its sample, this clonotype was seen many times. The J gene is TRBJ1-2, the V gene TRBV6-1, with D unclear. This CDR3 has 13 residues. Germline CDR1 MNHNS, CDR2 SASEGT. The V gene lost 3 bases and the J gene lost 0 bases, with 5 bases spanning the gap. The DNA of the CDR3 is TGTGCCAGCAGTGACACGGCTAACTATGGCTACACCTTC. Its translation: CASSDTANYGYTF.

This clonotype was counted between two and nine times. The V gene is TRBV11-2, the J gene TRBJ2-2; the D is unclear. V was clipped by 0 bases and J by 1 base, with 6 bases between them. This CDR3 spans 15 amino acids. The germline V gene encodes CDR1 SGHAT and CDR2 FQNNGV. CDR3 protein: CASSLDLRNTGELFF. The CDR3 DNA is TGTGCCAGCAGCTTAGATTTGCGGAACACCGGGGAGCTGTTTTTT.

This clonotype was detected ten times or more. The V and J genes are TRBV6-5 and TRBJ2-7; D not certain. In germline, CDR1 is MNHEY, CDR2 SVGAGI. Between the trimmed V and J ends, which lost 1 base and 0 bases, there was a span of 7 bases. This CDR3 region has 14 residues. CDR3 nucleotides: TGTGCCAGCAGTTACTTCACCGTCTCCTACGAGCAGTACTTC. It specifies CASSYFTVSYEQYF.

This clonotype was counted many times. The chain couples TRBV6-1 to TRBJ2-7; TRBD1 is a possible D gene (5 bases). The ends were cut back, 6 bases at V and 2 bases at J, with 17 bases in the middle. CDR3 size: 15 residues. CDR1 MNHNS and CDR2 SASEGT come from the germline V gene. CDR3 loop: CASSVPTATPYEQYF. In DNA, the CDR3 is TGTGCCAGCAGCGTCCCGACAGCGACCCCCTACGAGCAGTACTTC.

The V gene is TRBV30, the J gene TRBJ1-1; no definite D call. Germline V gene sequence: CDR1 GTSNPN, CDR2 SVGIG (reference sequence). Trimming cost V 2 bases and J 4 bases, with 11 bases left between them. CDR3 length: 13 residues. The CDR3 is CAWSPPWSTEAFF. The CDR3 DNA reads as TGTGCCTGGAGTCCCCCGTGGTCCACTGAAGCTTTCTTT.

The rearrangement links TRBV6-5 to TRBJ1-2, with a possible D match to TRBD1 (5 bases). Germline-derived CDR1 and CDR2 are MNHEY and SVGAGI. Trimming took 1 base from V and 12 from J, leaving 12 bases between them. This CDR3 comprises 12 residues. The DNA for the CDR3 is TGTGCCAGCAGTTACTTGGGGGGTACGAACACCTTC. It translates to CASSYLGGTNTF.

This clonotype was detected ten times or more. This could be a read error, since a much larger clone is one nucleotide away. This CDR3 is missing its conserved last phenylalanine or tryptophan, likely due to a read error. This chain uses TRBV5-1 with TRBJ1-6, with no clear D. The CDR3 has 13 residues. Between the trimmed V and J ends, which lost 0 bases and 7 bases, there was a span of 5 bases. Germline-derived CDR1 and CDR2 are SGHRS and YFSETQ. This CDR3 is CASSLAVNSPLHL. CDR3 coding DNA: TGCGCCAGCAGCTTGGCGGTGAATTCACCCCTCCACCTT.

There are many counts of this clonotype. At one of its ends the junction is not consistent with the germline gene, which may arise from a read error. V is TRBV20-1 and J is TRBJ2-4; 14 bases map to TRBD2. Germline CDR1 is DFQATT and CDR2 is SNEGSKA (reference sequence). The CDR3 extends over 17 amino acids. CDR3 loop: CSAMGLAGEVAKNIKYF. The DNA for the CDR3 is TGCAGTGCTATGGGACTAGCGGGAGAGGTAGCCAAAAACATTAAGTACTTC.